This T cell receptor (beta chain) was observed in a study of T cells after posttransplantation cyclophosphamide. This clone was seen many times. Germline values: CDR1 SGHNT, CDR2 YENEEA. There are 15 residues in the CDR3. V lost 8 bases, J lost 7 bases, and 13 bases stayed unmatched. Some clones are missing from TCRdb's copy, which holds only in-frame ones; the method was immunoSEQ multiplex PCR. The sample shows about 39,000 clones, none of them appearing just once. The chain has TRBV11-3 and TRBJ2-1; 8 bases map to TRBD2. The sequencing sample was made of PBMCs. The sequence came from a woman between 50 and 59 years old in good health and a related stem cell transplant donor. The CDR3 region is CASAYRRSGGNEQFF. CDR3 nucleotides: TGTGCCAGCGCTTATCGCCGTTCGGGGGGGAATGAGCAGTTCTTC. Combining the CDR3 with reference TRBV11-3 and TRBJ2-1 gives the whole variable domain EAGVVQSPRYKIIEKKQPVAFWCNPISGHNTLYWYLQNLGQGPELLIRYENEEAVDDSQLPKDRFSAERLKGVDSTLKIQPAELGDSAVYLCASAYRRSGGNEQFFGPGTRLTVL.